Here is one T cell receptor (beta chain) with its context. This specimen belongs to a study of blood T cell repertoires in COVID-19. Trimming pared 0 bases from V and 4 bases from J, leaving 9 bases between. The CDR3 runs to 14 residues. The germline V gene has CDR1 KGHSH and CDR2 LQKENI. Participants had their cohort set by participant-reported clinical history. Study processing details: For nucleated cells, counts were estimated from reference gene primer amplification. The repertoire was sequenced with immunoSEQ multiplex PCR; TCRdb's copy has only in-frame clones and lacks some. That table supplies the V and J calls and clone size; D and trimming were determined from the DNA. Found here are some 240,000 clones, about 86% of them singletons; the top ten hold roughly 3.1%.

V gene TRBV18 combines with J gene TRBJ1-1; TRBD1 might be the D (6 bases). This TCR was sampled from a man aged 50 to 60 who had recovered from COVID-19. The sample consisted of PBMCs or T cells enriched from blood (not recorded which). The CDR3 DNA reads TGTGCCAGCTCACCACCGGACAGATCCACTGAAGCTTTCTTT. Its protein product is CASSPPDRSTEAFF.